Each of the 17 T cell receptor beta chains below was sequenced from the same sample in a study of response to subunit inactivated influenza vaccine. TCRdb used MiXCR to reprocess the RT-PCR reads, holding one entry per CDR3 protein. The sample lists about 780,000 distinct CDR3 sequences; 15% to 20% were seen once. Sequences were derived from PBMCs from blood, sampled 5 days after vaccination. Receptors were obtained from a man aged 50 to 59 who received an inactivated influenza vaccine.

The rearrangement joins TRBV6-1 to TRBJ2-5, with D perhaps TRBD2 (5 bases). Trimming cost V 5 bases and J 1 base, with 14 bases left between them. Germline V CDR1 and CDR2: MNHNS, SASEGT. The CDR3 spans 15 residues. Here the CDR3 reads CASSPPRGFQETQYF. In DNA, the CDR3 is TGTGCCAGCAGTCCCCCCCGGGGTTTCCAAGAGACCCAGTACTTC.

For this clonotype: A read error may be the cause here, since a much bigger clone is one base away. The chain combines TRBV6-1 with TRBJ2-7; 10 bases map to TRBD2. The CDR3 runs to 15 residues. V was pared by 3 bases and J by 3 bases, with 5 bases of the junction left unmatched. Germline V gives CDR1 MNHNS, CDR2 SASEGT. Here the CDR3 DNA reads TGTGCCAGCAGTGATTACCCTAGCGGGAGCTACGAGCAGTACTTC. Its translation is CASSDYPSGSYEQYF.

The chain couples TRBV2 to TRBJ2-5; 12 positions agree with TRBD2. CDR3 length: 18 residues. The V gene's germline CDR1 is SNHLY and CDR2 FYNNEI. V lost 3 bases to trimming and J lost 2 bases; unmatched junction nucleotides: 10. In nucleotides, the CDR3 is TGTGCCAGCAGTGAGTGGCTAGCGGGGGGGCCGTTGCAAGAGACCCAGTACTTC. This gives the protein CASSEWLAGGPLQETQYF.

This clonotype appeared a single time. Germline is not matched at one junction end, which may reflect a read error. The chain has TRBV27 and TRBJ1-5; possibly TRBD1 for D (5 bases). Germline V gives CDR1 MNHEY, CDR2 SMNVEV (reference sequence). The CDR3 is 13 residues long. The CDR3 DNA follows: TGTGCCATCAGTTCAGGGTTCGATCAGCCCCAGCATTTT. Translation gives CAISSGFDQPQHF.

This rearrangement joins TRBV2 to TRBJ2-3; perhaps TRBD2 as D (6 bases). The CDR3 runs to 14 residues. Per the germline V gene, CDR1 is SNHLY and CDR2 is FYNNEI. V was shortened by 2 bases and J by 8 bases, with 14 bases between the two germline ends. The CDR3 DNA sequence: TGTGCCAGCAGTGAAAACCGAGAGCGGGCTACGCAGTATTTT. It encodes CASSENRERATQYF.

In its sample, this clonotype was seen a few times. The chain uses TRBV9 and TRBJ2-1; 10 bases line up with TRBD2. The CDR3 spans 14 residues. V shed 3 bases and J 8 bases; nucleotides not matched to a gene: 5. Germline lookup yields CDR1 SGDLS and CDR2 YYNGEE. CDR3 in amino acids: CASSGPSGSYEQFF. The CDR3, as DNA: TGTGCCAGCAGCGGACCTAGCGGGAGCTATGAGCAGTTCTTC.

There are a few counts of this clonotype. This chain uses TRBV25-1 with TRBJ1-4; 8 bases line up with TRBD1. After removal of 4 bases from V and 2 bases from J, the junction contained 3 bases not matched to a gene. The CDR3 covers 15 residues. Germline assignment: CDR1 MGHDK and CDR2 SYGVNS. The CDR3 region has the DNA TGTGCCAGCAGTGTTAGGACAGGGACTAATGAAAAACTGTTTTTT. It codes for CASSVRTGTNEKLFF. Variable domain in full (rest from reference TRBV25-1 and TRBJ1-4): EADIYQTPRYLVIGTGKKITLECSQTMGHDKMYWYQQDPGMELHLIHYSYGVNSTEKGDLSSESTVSRIRTEHFPLTLESARPSHTSQYLCASSVRTGTNEKLFFGSGTQLSVL.

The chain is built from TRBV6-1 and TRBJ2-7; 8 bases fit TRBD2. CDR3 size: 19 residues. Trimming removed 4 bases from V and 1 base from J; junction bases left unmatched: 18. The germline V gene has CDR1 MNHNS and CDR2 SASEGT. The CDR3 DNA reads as TGTGCCAGCAGTGGGCTGGGTGGCTTGACTAGCGCACTTTCCTACGAGCAGTACTTC. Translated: CASSGLGGLTSALSYEQYF.

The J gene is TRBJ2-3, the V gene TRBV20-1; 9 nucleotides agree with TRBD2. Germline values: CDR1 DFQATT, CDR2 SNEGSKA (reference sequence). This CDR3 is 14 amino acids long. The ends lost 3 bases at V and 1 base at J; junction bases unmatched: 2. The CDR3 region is CSARERGGTDTQYF. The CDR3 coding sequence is TGCAGTGCTAGGGAGCGGGGGGGCACAGATACGCAGTATTTT.

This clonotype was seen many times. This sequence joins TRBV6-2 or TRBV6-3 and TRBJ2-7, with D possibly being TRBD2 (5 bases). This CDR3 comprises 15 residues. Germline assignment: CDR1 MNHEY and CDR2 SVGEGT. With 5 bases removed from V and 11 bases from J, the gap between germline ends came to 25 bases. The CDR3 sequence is CASSPSEAPLSREYF. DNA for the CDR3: TGTGCCAGCAGTCCATCGGAGGCCCCGCTATCGAGGGAGTACTTC.

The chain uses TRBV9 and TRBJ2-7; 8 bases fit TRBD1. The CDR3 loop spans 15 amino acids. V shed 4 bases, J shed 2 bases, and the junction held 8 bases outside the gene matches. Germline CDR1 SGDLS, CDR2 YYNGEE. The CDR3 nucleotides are TGTGCCAGCAGCACGCGAGACAGGGGCCCCTACGAGCAGTACTTC. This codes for CASSTRDRGPYEQYF.

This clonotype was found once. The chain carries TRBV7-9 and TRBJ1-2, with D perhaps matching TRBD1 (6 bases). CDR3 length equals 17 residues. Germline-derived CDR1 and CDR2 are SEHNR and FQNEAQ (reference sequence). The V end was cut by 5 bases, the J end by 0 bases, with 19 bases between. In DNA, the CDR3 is TGTGCCAGCAGCCGAATTGAAGACAGGATCACTAACTATGGCTACACCTTC. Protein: CASSRIEDRITNYGYTF.

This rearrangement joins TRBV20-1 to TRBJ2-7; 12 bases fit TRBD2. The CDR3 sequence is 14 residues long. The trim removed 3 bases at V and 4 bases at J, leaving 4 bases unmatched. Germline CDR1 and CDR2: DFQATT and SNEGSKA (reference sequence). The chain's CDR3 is CSARGLAGWYEQYF. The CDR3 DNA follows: TGCAGTGCTAGGGGACTAGCGGGTTGGTACGAGCAGTACTTC.

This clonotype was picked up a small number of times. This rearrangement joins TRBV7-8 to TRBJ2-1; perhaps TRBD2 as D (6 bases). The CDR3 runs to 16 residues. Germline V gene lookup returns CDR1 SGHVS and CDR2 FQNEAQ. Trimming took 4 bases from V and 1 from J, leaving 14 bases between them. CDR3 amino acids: CASSSGTEYSYNEQFF. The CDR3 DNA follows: TGTGCCAGCAGCTCCGGGACTGAATATTCCTACAATGAGCAGTTCTTC.

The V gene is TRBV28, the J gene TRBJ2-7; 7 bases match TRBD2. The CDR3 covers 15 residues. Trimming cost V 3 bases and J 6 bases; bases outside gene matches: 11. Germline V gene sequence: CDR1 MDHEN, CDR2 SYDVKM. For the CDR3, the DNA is TGTGCCAGCAGTTTGGGGTTGGGGGGGTACGGCGAGCAGTACTTC. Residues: CASSLGLGGYGEQYF. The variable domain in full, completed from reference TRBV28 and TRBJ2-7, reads DVKVTQSSRYLVKRTGEKVFLECVQDMDHENMFWYRQDPGLGLRLIYFSYDVKMKEKGDIPEGYSVSREKKERFSLILESASTNQTSMYLCASSLGLGGYGEQYFGPGTRLTVT.

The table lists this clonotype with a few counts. CDR3 DNA: TGTGCCAGCAGAGCATGGGGGAATGAGCAGTTCTTC. Its protein is CASRAWGNEQFF. V is TRBV12-3 or TRBV12-4 and J is TRBJ2-1; D possibly matches TRBD1 or TRBD2 (5 bases each). V was pared by 6 bases and J by 7 bases, with 10 bases between. This CDR3 contains 12 residues.

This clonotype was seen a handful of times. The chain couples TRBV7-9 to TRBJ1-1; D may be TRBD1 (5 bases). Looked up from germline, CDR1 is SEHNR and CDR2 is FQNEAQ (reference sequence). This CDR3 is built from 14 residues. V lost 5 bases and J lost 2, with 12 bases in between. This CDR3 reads CASSVTTVNTEAFF. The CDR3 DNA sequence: TGTGCCAGCAGCGTCACGACAGTTAACACTGAAGCTTTCTTT.